The 22 T cell receptor beta chains below come from one sample, sequenced in a study of T-cell reconstitution after alpha-beta-depleted transplantation in children (dated by TCRdb to 2016 to 2017). The treatment or condition label for this specimen denotes: allogeneic hematopoietic cell transplantation with graft depleted of TCRalphabeta T cells and CD19 B cells. The library was generated by PCR. Sequenced using an Illumina HiSeq 2500. Molecular barcoding was employed in the preparation of TCR libraries, with unique molecular identifiers being used to normalize TCRbeta repertoire quantification. The public reads were reprocessed in TCRdb via fastp at Q25 and MiXCR, keeping in-frame beta chains. Identical CDR3 proteins give one entry, which carries the most common genes and DNA. The sample table records about 580,000 distinct CDR3 sequences; under 30% of these occur just once. The ten largest clones represent 13% to 15% of the sample.

The sample was PBMCs, mostly from graft donor cells, taken 360 days after TCRalphabeta/CD19-depleted stem cell transplant. These receptors all come from a boy less than two years old who had a stem cell transplant for acute myeloid leukemia, so the T cells may come from the graft donor.

At least ten counts were recorded for this clonotype. This sequence joins TRBV6-5 and TRBJ2-1; 8 nucleotides line up with TRBD2. Germline V gene lookup returns CDR1 MNHEY and CDR2 SVGAGI. The CDR3 runs to 15 residues. V lost 5 bases and J lost 8; bases outside the gene matches: 11. The CDR3 here is CASSPSGGLLHEQFF. The CDR3 DNA reads as TGTGCCAGCAGTCCGAGCGGGGGCCTTTTACATGAGCAGTTCTTC.

This chain connects TRBV28 to TRBJ2-3, with 11 bases fitting TRBD2. Germline V lookup: CDR1 MDHEN, CDR2 SYDVKM. Trimming at V came to 1 base and at J to 6 bases, leaving 6 bases not matched to a gene. This CDR3 has 16 amino acids. The chain's CDR3 is CASSLFSGGAGDTQYF. The CDR3 DNA reads as TGTGCCAGCAGTTTATTTAGCGGGGGGGCTGGCGATACGCAGTATTTT.

The chain recombines TRBV12-3 or TRBV12-4 with TRBJ2-1, with TRBD2 matching over 9 bases. The V and J ends lost 3 bases and 8 bases, in that order; junction bases with no gene match: 11. CDR3 length: 16 residues. The CDR3 region is CASSLVAGAWSDEQFF. The DNA for the CDR3 is TGTGCCAGCAGTTTGGTAGCGGGGGCCTGGTCGGATGAGCAGTTCTTC.

V gene TRBV27 combines with J gene TRBJ2-2; D may match TRBD1 or TRBD2 (5 bases each). CDR1 and CDR2 from the germline V gene are MNHEY and SMNVEV (reference sequence). This CDR3 spans 14 amino acids. The V gene lost 2 bases and the J gene lost 4 bases, with 8 bases spanning the gap. The chain's CDR3 is CASSLRGATGELFF. The CDR3 DNA reads as TGTGCCAGCAGTTTACGGGGCGCCACCGGGGAGCTGTTTTTT.

The chain joins TRBV20-1 to TRBJ2-3; TRBD1 matches 10 bases. The junction had 10 bases not matched to a gene; V was cut back by 8 bases and J by 2 bases. Germline CDR1 and CDR2: DFQATT and SNEGSKA (reference sequence). CDR3 length equals 15 residues. CDR3 coding DNA: TGCAGTTGTCGTCGGGGACAGGGGAACACAGATACGCAGTATTTT. Translating gives CSCRRGQGNTDTQYF.

The CDR3 is CASSGLGQGWNEQFF. The CDR3 coding sequence is TGTGCCAGCAGCGGGTTGGGACAGGGGTGGAATGAGCAGTTCTTC. The chain joins TRBV9 to TRBJ2-1; 10 positions match TRBD1. CDR3 length: 15 amino acids. From germline, CDR1 is SGDLS and CDR2 YYNGEE. With V trimmed by 3 bases and J by 7 bases, 7 bases remained unmatched.

Ten or more counts support this clonotype. The chain recombines TRBV7-9 with TRBJ2-2; possible D gene TRBD1, 5 bases. This CDR3 contains 16 residues. In germline, CDR1 is SEHNR, CDR2 FQNEAQ (reference sequence). Trimming cost V 6 bases and J 1 base, with 15 bases left between them. The CDR3 sequence: CASRDMDGLNTGELFF. In DNA form, the CDR3 reads TGTGCCAGCAGGGACATGGACGGATTGAACACCGGGGAGCTGTTTTTT.

The genes are TRBV20-1 and TRBJ2-3; weak D call: TRBD1 (5 bases). Germline V gene lookup returns CDR1 DFQATT and CDR2 SNEGSKA (reference sequence). The CDR3 loop spans 14 amino acids. The V gene lost 2 bases and the J gene lost 0 bases, with 9 bases spanning the gap. CDR3 sequence: CSARSDRSTDTQYF. CDR3 coding DNA: TGCAGTGCTAGATCTGACAGAAGCACAGATACGCAGTATTTT.

The rearrangement links TRBV5-5 to TRBJ2-7; D not resolved. Trimming removed 2 bases from V and 3 bases from J, with 9 bases in between. The CDR3 sequence is 13 residues long. CDR1 SGHKS and CDR2 YYEKEE come from the germline V gene (reference sequence). The CDR3 region is CASSLVTSYEQYF. In DNA form, the CDR3 reads TGTGCCAGCAGCTTAGTCACCAGCTACGAGCAGTACTTC.

The V call is TRBV20-1, the J call TRBJ2-3; TRBD2 aligns across 11 bases. Per germline, CDR1 DFQATT and CDR2 SNEGSKA (reference sequence). This CDR3 has 16 amino acids. Unmatched junction bases numbered 9, after V lost 1 base and J lost 6 bases. DNA of the CDR3: TGCAGTGCTAGAGGCGAACTAGCGGGGGACGTGGATACGCAGTATTTT. Translated, it gives CSARGELAGDVDTQYF.

Ten or more counts support this clonotype. The chain couples TRBV7-2 to TRBJ2-7, with TRBD1 identical over 9 bases. From germline, CDR1 is SGHTA and CDR2 FQGNSA. J was trimmed by 0 bases and V by 4 bases; bases with no gene match: 1. CDR3 size: 14 residues. For the CDR3, the DNA is TGTGCCAGCAGCTCGACAGGGGGCTCCTACGAGCAGTACTTC. The encoded protein is CASSSTGGSYEQYF.

A few counts support this clonotype. The CDR3: CASSQGGLAFANEQFF. CDR3 in DNA: TGCGCCAGCAGCCAAGGGGGGCTAGCGTTTGCTAATGAGCAGTTCTTC. This rearrangement joins TRBV4-1 to TRBJ2-1, with D perhaps TRBD1 or TRBD2 (6 bases each). V gave up 1 base and J gave up 7 bases, with 17 bases separating them. CDR1 is MGHRA and CDR2 is YSYEKL in the germline V gene. The CDR3 loop spans 16 amino acids.

This clonotype is a singleton in its sample. The chain is built from TRBV6-1 and TRBJ1-5, with 9 nucleotides matching TRBD1. The J segment lost 0 bases and the V segment lost 6 bases, leaving 12 bases of the junction unmatched. CDR3 length: 18 amino acids. The germline gives CDR1 MNHNS, CDR2 SASEGT. CDR3 DNA sequence: TGTGCCAGCAGCCCCCGGGCGGACAGGGGCAATAGCAATCAGCCCCAGCATTTT. This codes for CASSPRADRGNSNQPQHF.

This clonotype showed up many times. This sequence joins TRBV7-9 and TRBJ1-3, with unresolved D. Trimming removed 1 base at V and 0 bases at J, with 7 bases between. The CDR3 runs to 15 residues. Germline V gives CDR1 SEHNR, CDR2 FQNEAQ (reference sequence). The CDR3 coding sequence is TGTGCCAGCAGCTTAGATAACGGCTCTGGAAACACCATATATTTT. It is translated as CASSLDNGSGNTIYF. Supplemented by reference TRBV7-9 and TRBJ1-3, the full variable domain reads DTGVSQNPRHKITKRGQNVTFRCDPISEHNRLYWYRQTLGQGPEFLTYFQNEAQLEKSRLLSDRFSAERPKGSFSTLEIQRTEQGDSAMYLCASSLDNGSGNTIYFGEGSWLTVV.

In this sample, this clonotype turned up a few times. The rearrangement joins TRBV20-1 to TRBJ1-5, with TRBD1 matching over 8 bases. The germline gives CDR1 DFQATT, CDR2 SNEGSKA (reference sequence). With V trimmed by 6 bases and J by 6 bases, 7 bases remained unmatched. This CDR3 region has 13 residues. The CDR3: CSAGGQGIQPQHF. DNA of the CDR3: TGCAGTGCCGGTGGACAGGGAATTCAGCCCCAGCATTTT.

This clonotype was seen only a few times. This rearrangement joins TRBV12-3 or TRBV12-4 to TRBJ2-1; D gene uncertain. Trimming pared 5 bases from V and 8 bases from J, leaving 16 bases between. The CDR3 length is 14 residues. For the CDR3, the DNA is TGTGCCAGCAGTCCCTCACTAATCTTCGATGAGCAGTTCTTC. Its translation: CASSPSLIFDEQFF.

This clonotype showed up many times. V and J are TRBV20-1 and TRBJ2-1; D might be TRBD2 (5 bases). CDR3 length equals 14 residues. The germline V gene encodes CDR1 DFQATT and CDR2 SNEGSKA (reference sequence). V lost 0 bases and J 6 bases, leaving 12 bases between the germline ends. This CDR3 is CSARDLWETNEQFF. In DNA, the CDR3 is TGCAGTGCTAGAGATCTGTGGGAGACCAATGAGCAGTTCTTC.

This clonotype was detected ten times or more. The chain carries TRBV28 and TRBJ1-2; 8 bases map to TRBD1. Germline CDR1 is MDHEN and CDR2 is SYDVKM. The CDR3 sequence is 15 residues long. V shed 3 bases and J 3 bases; nucleotides not matched to a gene: 6. CDR3 DNA sequence: TGTGCCAGCAGTTTCAGCCAGGGGGCTCACTATGGCTACACCTTC. Protein product: CASSFSQGAHYGYTF.

This clonotype was detected a few times. This chain joins TRBV12-3 or TRBV12-4 and TRBJ2-5; TRBD1 aligns across 9 bases. V shed 10 bases and J 5 bases; nucleotides not matched to a gene: 11. The CDR3 length is 14 residues. The CDR3 region has the DNA TGTGCCACGGCACAGGGGGCGGTTTTCGAGACCCAGTACTTC. Amino acid sequence: CATAQGAVFETQYF.

This clonotype was found a few times. A much larger clone differs by one base, so this may be a read error. The chain is built from TRBV6-5 and TRBJ1-1, with 8 positions matching TRBD1. The germline CDR1 and CDR2 sequences are MNHEY and SVGAGI. V dropped 2 bases and J dropped 4; count of bases not matched to a gene: 3. The CDR3 length is 14 residues. CDR3 bases: TGTGCCAGCAGTTACGACAGGGGTACCACTGAAGCTTTCTTT. It codes for CASSYDRGTTEAFF.

This clonotype was picked up many times. The chain has TRBV6-1 and TRBJ2-3, with TRBD1 identical over 7 bases. Germline V gene data show CDR1 as MNHNS and CDR2 as SASEGT. V dropped 4 bases and J dropped 5; count of bases not matched to a gene: 9. The CDR3 sequence is 15 residues long. The DNA of the CDR3 is TGTGCCAGCAGTGCCCCGGGACAGTCTTTAGATACGCAGTATTTT. Protein: CASSAPGQSLDTQYF.

This sequence joins TRBV5-5 and TRBJ2-5; D may be TRBD1 (6 bases). This CDR3 spans 14 amino acids. Trimming removed 4 bases from V and 1 base from J, with 11 bases in between. From germline, CDR1 is SGHKS and CDR2 YYEKEE (reference sequence). The CDR3 DNA is TGTGCCAGCAGCCACAACAGGGCCCAAGAGACCCAGTACTTC. Translation gives CASSHNRAQETQYF. Based on the CDR3 plus reference TRBV5-5 and TRBJ2-5, the full variable domain is DAGVTQSPTHLIKTRGQQVTLRCSPISGHKSVSWYQQVLGQGPQFIFQYYEKEERGRGNFPDRFSARQFPNYSSELNVNALLLGDSALYLCASSHNRAQETQYFGPGTRLLVL.